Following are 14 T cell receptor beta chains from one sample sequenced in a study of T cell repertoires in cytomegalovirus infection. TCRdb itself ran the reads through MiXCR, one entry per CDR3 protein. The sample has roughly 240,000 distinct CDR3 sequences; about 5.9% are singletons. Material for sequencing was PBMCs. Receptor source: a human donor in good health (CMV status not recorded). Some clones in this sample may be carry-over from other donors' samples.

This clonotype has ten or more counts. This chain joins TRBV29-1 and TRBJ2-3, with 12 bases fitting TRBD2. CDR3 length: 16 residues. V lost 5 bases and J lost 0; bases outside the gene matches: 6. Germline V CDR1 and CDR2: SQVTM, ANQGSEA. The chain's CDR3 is CSVTGTSGRSTDTQYF. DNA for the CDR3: TGCAGCGTTACCGGGACTAGCGGGCGCAGCACAGATACGCAGTATTTT.

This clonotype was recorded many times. CDR3 DNA: TGTGCCAGCAGTTTAGGCGGGACAGCACAAGAGACCCAGTACTTC. Residues: CASSLGGTAQETQYF. The chain has TRBV28 and TRBJ2-5; perhaps TRBD1 as D (7 bases). The CDR3 is 15 residues long. The germline V and J ends were trimmed by 2 bases and 2 bases, with 12 bases remaining between them. Per germline, CDR1 MDHEN and CDR2 SYDVKM.

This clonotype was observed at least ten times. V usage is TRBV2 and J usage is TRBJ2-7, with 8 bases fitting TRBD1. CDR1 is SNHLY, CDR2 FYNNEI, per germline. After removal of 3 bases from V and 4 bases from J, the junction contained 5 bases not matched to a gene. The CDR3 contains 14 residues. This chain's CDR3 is CASSDQGAGYEQYF. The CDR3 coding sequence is TGTGCCAGCAGTGATCAGGGGGCGGGGTACGAGCAGTACTTC.

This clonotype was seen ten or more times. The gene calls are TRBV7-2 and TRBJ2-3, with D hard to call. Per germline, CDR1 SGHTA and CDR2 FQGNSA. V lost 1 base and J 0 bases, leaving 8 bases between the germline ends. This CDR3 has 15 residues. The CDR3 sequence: CASSLGPSSTDTQYF. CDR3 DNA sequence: TGTGCCAGCAGCTTAGGACCATCTAGCACAGATACGCAGTATTTT.

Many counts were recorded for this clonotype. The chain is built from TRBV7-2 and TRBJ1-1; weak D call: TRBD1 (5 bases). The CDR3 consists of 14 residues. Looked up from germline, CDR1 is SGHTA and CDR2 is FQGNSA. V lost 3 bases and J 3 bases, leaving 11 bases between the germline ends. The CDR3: CASSLAGRDTEAFF. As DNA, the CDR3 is TGTGCCAGCAGCTTGGCGGGGCGGGACACTGAAGCTTTCTTT.

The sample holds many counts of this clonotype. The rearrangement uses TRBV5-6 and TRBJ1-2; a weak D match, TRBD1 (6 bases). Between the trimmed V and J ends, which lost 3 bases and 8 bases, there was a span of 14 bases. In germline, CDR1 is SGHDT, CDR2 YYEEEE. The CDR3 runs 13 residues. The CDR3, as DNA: TGTGCCAGCAGCTCTGGACAGCTTTTCGGCTACACCTTC. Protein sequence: CASSSGQLFGYTF.

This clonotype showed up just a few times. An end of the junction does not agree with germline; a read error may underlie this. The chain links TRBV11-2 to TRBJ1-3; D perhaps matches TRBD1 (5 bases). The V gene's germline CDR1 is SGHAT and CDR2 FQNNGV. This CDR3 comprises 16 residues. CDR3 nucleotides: TGTGCCAGCAGCGCCCGGGACCCACGCTCTGGGAACACCATATATTTT. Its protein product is CASSARDPRSGNTIYF.

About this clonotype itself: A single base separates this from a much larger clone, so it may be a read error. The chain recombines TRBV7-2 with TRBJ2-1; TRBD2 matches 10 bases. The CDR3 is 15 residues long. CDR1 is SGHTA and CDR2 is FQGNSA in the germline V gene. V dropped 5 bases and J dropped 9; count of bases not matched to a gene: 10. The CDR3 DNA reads TGTGCCAGCAGCCTCAGCGGGGGGGCCTCCGCTGAGCAGTTCTTC. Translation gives CASSLSGGASAEQFF.

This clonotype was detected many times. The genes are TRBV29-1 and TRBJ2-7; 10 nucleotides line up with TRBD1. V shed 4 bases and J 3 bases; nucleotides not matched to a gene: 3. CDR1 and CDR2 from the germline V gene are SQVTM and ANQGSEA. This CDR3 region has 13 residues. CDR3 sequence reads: CSVVGTGDYEQYF. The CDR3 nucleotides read TGCAGCGTTGTCGGGACAGGGGACTACGAGCAGTACTTC.

The CDR3 here is CASSVQGGQPQHF. CDR3 coding DNA: TGTGCCAGCAGCGTCCAAGGGGGCCAGCCCCAGCATTTT. V is TRBV9 and J is TRBJ1-5; 7 nucleotides match TRBD1. The CDR3 consists of 13 residues. Germline V gene sequence: CDR1 SGDLS, CDR2 YYNGEE. Trimming cost V 2 bases and J 7 bases; bases outside gene matches: 3.

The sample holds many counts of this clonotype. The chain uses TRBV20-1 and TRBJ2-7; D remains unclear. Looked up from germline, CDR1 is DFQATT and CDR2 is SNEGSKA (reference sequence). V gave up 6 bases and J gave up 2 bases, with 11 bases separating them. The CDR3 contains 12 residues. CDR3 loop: CSALFVTYEQYF. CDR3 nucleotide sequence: TGCAGTGCACTATTTGTTACCTACGAGCAGTACTTC.

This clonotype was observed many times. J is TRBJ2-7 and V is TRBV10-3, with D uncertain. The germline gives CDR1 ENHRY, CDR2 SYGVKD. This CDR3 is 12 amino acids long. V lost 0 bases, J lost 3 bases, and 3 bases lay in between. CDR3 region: CAISESRYEQYF. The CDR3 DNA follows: TGTGCCATCAGTGAGTCTCGCTACGAGCAGTACTTC.

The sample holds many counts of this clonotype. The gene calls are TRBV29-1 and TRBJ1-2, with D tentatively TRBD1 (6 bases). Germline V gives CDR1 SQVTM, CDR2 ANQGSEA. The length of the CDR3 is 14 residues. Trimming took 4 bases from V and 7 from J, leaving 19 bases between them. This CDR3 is CSVGPQRGPGGYTF. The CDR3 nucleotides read TGCAGCGTTGGCCCACAGCGGGGGCCTGGTGGCTACACCTTC.

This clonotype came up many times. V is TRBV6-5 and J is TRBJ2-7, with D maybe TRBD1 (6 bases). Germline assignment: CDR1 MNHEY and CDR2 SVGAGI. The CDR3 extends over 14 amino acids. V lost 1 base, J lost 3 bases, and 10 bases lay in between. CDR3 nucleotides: TGTGCCAGCAGTTACTGGGGGCCCAGCTACGAGCAGTACTTC. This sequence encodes CASSYWGPSYEQYF.